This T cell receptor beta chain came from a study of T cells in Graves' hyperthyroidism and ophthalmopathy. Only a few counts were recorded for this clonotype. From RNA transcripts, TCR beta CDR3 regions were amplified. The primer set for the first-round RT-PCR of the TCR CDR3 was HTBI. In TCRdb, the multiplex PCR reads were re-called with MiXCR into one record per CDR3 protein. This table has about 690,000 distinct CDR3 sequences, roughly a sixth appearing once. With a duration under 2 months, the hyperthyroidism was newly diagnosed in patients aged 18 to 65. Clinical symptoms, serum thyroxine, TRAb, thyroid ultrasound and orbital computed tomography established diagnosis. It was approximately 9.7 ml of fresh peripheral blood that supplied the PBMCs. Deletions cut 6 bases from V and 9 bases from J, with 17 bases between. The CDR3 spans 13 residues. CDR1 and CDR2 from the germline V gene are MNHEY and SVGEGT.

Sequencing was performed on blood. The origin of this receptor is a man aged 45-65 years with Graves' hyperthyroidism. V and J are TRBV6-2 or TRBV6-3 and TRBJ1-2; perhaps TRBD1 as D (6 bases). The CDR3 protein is CASSQTGLDRYTF. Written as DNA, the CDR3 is TGTGCCAGCAGCCAGACAGGATTGGATCGCTACACCTTC.